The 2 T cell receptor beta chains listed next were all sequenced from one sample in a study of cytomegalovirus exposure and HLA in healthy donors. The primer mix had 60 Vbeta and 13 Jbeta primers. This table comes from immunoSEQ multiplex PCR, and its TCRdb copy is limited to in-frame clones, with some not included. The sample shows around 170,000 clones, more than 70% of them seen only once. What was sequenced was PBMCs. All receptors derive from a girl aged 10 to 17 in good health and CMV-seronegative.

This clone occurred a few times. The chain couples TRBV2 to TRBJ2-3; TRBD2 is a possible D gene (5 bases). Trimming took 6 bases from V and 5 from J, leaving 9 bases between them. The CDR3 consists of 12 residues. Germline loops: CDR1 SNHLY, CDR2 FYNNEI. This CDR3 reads CASRPEGDTQYF. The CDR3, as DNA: TGTGCCAGCAGGCCAGAGGGAGATACGCAGTATTTT. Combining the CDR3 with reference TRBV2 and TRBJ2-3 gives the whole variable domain EPEVTQTPSHQVTQMGQEVILRCVPISNHLYFYWYRQILGQKVEFLVSFYNNEISEKSEIFDDQFSVERPDGSNFTLKIRSTKLEDSAMYFCASRPEGDTQYFGPGTRLTVL.

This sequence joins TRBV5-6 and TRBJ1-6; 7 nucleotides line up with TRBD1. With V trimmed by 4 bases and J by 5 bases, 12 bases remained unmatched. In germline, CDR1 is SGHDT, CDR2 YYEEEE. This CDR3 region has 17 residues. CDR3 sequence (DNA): TGTGCCAGCAGCCTGTATACCGGGACAGAAAATAATTCACCCCTCCACTTT. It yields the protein CASSLYTGTENNSPLHF.